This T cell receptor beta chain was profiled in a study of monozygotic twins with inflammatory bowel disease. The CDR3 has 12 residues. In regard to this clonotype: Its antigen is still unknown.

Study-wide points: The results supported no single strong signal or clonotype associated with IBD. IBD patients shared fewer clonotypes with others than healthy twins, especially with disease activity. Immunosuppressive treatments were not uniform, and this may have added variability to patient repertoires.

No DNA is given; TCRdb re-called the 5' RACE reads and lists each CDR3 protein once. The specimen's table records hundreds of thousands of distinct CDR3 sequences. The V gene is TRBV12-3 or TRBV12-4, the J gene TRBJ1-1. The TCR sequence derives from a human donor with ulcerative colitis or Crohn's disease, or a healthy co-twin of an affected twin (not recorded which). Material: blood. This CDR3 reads CASSFIRTEAFF.